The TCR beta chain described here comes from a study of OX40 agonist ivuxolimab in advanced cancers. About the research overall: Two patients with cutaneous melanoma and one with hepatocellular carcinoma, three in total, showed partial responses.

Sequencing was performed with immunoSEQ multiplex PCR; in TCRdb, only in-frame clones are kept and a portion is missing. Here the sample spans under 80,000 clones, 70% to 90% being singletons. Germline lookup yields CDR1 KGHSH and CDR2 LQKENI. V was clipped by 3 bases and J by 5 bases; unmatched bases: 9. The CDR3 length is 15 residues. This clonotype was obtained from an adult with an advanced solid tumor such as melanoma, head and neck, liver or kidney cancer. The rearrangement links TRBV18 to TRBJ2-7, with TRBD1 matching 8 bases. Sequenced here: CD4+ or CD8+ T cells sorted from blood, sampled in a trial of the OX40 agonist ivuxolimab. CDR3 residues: CASSPVTGGLNEQYF. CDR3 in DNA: TGTGCCAGCTCACCCGTAACAGGGGGGTTAAACGAGCAGTACTTC.